This T cell receptor (beta chain) came from a study of blood T cells in healthy people across ages. Findings and limits, study-wide: A conclusive naive versus antigen-experienced comparison was prevented by the unsorted PBMCs. Donors of long life had a larger count of naive CD4+ cells and greater diversity than aged donors.

The CDR3 totals 18 residues. The germline V gene has CDR1 SGHVS and CDR2 FNYEAQ. V lost 5 bases and J lost 3; bases outside the gene matches: 14. With a J-beta primer mix and a sample-barcoded 5' primer, a second PCR ran roughly 6 to 11 cycles. A minimum of 3 million CDR3-containing paired-end reads was obtained for each sample. One entry per CDR3 protein results from TCRdb running MiXCR on the 5' RACE reads. The data contain roughly 800,000 distinct CDR3 sequences, 58% of them singletons. In regard to this clonotype: The antigen remains unidentified.

The sample consisted of blood. This clonotype was sampled from a man between 25 and 39 years old in good health. V is TRBV7-6 and J is TRBJ2-7; 12 positions match TRBD2. CDR3 coding DNA: TGTGCCAGCAGCAGAGAGGGACTAGCGGGCCCTCAGGTCTACGAGCAGTACTTC. It translates to CASSREGLAGPQVYEQYF. The variable domain in full, with the rest retrieved from reference TRBV7-6 and TRBJ2-7, is GAGVSQSPRYKVTKRGQDVALRCDPISGHVSLYWYRQALGQGPEFLTYFNYEAQQDKSGLPNDRFSAERPEGSISTLTIQRTEQRDSAMYRCASSREGLAGPQVYEQYFGPGTRLTVT.